This T cell receptor beta chain was obtained from a study of Ad26.COV2.S vaccination and SARS-CoV-2 variants (dated by TCRdb to about 2021). Concerning the study at large: Donors in the vaccine arm were drawn from COV1001, a phase I-IIa trial of Ad26.COV2.S in healthy adults that was multicentre, randomized, double-blind and placebo-controlled. Participants in the trial were split at random into five groups of five each, receiving low-dose or high-dose Ad26.COV2.S once or twice, or else placebo on both occasions. A total of approximately 30 samples were included in the TCR-sequenced set, comprising roughly 19 Ad26.COV2.S vaccine recipients, 5 placebo recipients and 8 SARS-CoV-2 convalescent individuals. Ad26.COV2.S was given intramuscularly at 5x10^10 or 1x10^11 viral particles, as a single shot or as two shots 56 days apart. The specificity and breadth of SARS-CoV-2-reactive T cell receptors after Ad26.COV2.S vaccination were assessed by TCRbeta repertoire sequencing. Throughout the experiments and outcome assessment, investigators stayed blinded to trial group allocation.

TCRbeta CDR3 regions were sequenced with the immunoSEQ Assay. After extraction, genomic DNA underwent amplification by bias-controlled multiplex PCR, followed by high-throughput sequencing. In the source study's methods: To quantify the absolute abundance of every unique TCRbeta CDR3 region, sequences were collapsed and filtered. Usable DNA was measured by amplifying reference genes present in all nucleated cells, and TCRbeta template counts were normalized to that usable DNA to estimate T cell fraction. Repertoire TCRs were annotated as SARS-CoV-2-specific by exact matching of V gene, CDR3 amino acid sequence and J gene to a known reactive TCR set. The reference SARS-CoV-2 TCR set came from MIRA and was filtered for enrichment in COVID-19-positive ImmuneCODE repertoires, removing public or cross-reactive TCRs. Drawing on the MIRA antigens, annotated TCRs were analysed further at the level of specific ORF or position within ORF. Breadth was defined as the number of annotated unique rearrangements divided by the total number of unique productive rearrangements, and depth was defined as the summed frequency of the annotated unique rearrangements. Two-sided Wilcoxon rank-sum tests were applied when comparing TCR breadth between groups. Here the immuneACCESS table is served through TCRdb, limited to in-frame sequences with V and J called. Missing clones are a known gap in these copies; in checked studies unresolved V genes cover under half, and the rest lacks a known reason. Clonal size and the V and J genes are those of that table, whereas D and trimming came from the DNA. The sample table contains 380,000 or so clones; only one count was recorded for 88% of them. 6.4% of the sample goes to the ten largest clones.

For this clone: Its cognate antigen has yet to be identified. No much larger clonotype is one base removed from it; base qualities were not supplied.

What this sample's treatment or condition label stands for: roughly 18 received Ad26.COV2.S at low or high dose, single or two shots; 5 received placebo; per-sample allocation not given. Repertoires of vaccine and placebo recipients were sequenced from samples collected on day 63 after the first injection. Between 29 July and 7 August 2020, Cohort 1b enrolled approximately 26 adults aged 18-55 years at one site in Boston, USA. As a vaccine, Ad26.COV2.S was a replication-incompetent adenovirus type 26 vector that expressed a prefusion-stabilized SARS-CoV-2 spike protein derived from the original Wuhan strain. CDR1 and CDR2 (SGHTA, FQGTGA) derive from the germline V gene. The junction carries 8 bases between V and J, which are trimmed by 4 bases and 0 bases respectively. Taken from cysteine to phenylalanine, the CDR3 has 14 residues. CDR3 DNA is the only sequence kept; it has 42 bases, read in frame from the first base.

Findings and caveats that apply to the study as a whole: The study was not powered for comparison of responses between vaccine doses or regimens. After vaccination, substantial breadth of spike-specific CD8+ and CD4+ T cell responses was reported. The authors noted that the TCR breadth and depth analyses may have underestimated total T cell responses. Non-spike TCR breadth was comparable between vaccine and placebo recipients, consistent with the vaccine containing only spike. Ad26.COV2.S recipients had higher spike-specific TCR breadth than placebo recipients (P = 0.0014).

The V and J genes are TRBV7-3 and TRBJ2-3, with no confidently assigned D gene. The source is a person between 18 and 65 years old who received the Ad26.COV2.S COVID-19 vaccine or a placebo. The sequences come from peripheral blood, collected in a trial of Ad26.COV2.S vaccine versus placebo. The CDR3 region reads CASSSVSSTDTQYF. The nucleotide sequence is TGTGCCAGCAGCTCCGTCTCTAGCACAGATACGCAGTATTTT.